The clone carrying this T cell receptor (beta chain) showed up many times. Its antigen is undetermined. The data derive from a study of CD8 T cells in ankylosing spondylitis. 5'-RACE, quantitative and with molecular barcodes, yielded the TCR beta libraries. TCRdb fed the 5' RACE reads into MiXCR, producing one record per CDR3 protein. The repertoire holds over 75,000 distinct CDR3 sequences, with 8.8% as singletons. Germline-derived CDR1 and CDR2 are DFQATT and SNEGSKA (reference sequence). V shed 5 bases, J shed 1 base, and the junction held 9 bases outside the gene matches. The CDR3 extends over 16 amino acids. Study-wide points: A CD8+ phenotype characterized the disease-linked clones, which were relatively rare in peripheral blood. Fewer than 10 highly homologous variants made up a TCR beta motif that seemed to typify ankylosing spondylitis blood.

The chain recombines TRBV20-1 with TRBJ2-7; 12 bases match TRBD2. This clonotype was obtained from a male donor with ankylosing spondylitis or in good health (not recorded which). Specimen: blood, either unsorted or a sorted T cell fraction (not recorded which). In DNA form, the CDR3 reads TGCAGTGCTGCCCCCCGACTAGCGGGGGTTTCCTACGAGCAGTACTTC. Residues: CSAAPRLAGVSYEQYF.